This is a list of T cell receptor beta chains from one sample in a study of OX40 agonist ivuxolimab in advanced cancers. Sequencing was performed with immunoSEQ multiplex PCR; in TCRdb, only in-frame clones are kept and a portion is missing. Counted here are 7,000 to 9,000 clones, about nine tenths occurring once; the ten biggest clones make up roughly 15%. This material consisted of CD4+ or CD8+ T cells sorted from blood, taken in a trial of the OX40 agonist ivuxolimab. These TCRs come from an adult with an advanced solid tumor such as melanoma, head and neck, liver or kidney cancer. The CDR3 runs from the conserved cysteine through the conserved F or W. D genes are given only for firm matches. Clone size appears in some rows only: once, few, many, or a class for an expanded clone.

v_call	clone_size	j_call	d_call	cdr3_aa	cdr3_nt
TRBV6-5	NA	TRBJ2-1	TRBD2	CASSYSLAGGVEQFF	TGTGCCAGCAGTTACTCACTAGCGGGAGGTGTTGAGCAGTTCTTC
TRBV28	NA	TRBJ1-2	TRBD1	CASSLFSDRGYYGYTF	TGTGCCAGCAGTTTATTTTCCGACAGGGGATACTATGGCTACACCTTC
TRBV11-2	NA	TRBJ2-7	NA	CASSLQNYQREGEQYF	TGTGCCAGCAGCTTACAGAATTACCAGCGTGAGGGGGAGCAGTACTTC
TRBV7-9	NA	TRBJ1-2	TRBD1	CASSSGRRQGNYTF	TGTGCCAGCAGCTCCGGTCGAAGACAGGGAAACTACACCTTC
TRBV4-1	NA	TRBJ2-5	NA	CASSQVQRRQYQETQYF	TGCGCCAGCAGCCAAGTCCAAAGAAGACAGTACCAAGAGACCCAGTACTTC
TRBV9	once	TRBJ2-1	NA	CASSGVAQFF	TGTGCCAGCAGCGGGGTAGCGCAGTTCTTC
TRBV30	NA	TRBJ2-7	NA	CAWSVGNYEQYF	TGTGCCTGGAGTGTGGGCAACTACGAGCAGTACTTC
TRBV27	NA	TRBJ2-1	TRBD2	CASGPLAANYNEQFF	TGTGCCAGCGGACCACTAGCGGCGAACTACAATGAGCAGTTCTTC
TRBV5-4	NA	TRBJ1-1	NA	CASNVAGGSTEAFF	TGTGCCAGCAATGTGGCGGGAGGTAGCACTGAAGCTTTCTTT
TRBV5-8	few	TRBJ1-2	TRBD1	CASSKDRVVYGYTF	TGTGCCAGCAGCAAGGACAGGGTAGTCTATGGCTACACCTTC
TRBV27	once	TRBJ2-7	NA	CASSLEEGHYEQYF	TGTGCCAGCAGTTTGGAGGAGGGGCACTACGAGCAGTACTTC
TRBV7-9	NA	TRBJ1-2	TRBD1	CASSLWTGMDYGYTF	TGTGCCAGCAGCCTATGGACAGGGATGGACTATGGCTACACCTTC
TRBV6-4	NA	TRBJ2-2	TRBD1	CASSDTGTGITGELFF	TGTGCCAGCAGCGACACCGGGACAGGGATCACCGGGGAGCTGTTTTTT
TRBV7-9	NA	TRBJ2-1	TRBD1	CASSMLQGGRYNEQFF	TGTGCCAGCAGCATGCTACAGGGGGGAAGATACAATGAGCAGTTCTTC
TRBV28	NA	TRBJ2-7	NA	CASSSRDQAYEQYF	TGTGCCAGCAGTTCCCGGGACCAAGCCTACGAGCAGTACTTC
TRBV28	NA	TRBJ2-7	NA	CASSSELWAPKDYEQYF	TGTGCCAGCAGTTCCGAGTTATGGGCTCCTAAAGACTACGAGCAGTACTTC
TRBV5-8	NA	TRBJ1-2	NA	CASSLGGSDGYTF	TGTGCCAGCAGCTTGGGGGGCAGTGATGGCTACACCTTC
TRBV7-9	NA	TRBJ2-7	NA	CASSQGRGLVSYEQYF	TGTGCCAGCAGCCAAGGGAGGGGGCTCGTTTCCTACGAGCAGTACTTC
TRBV6-4	once	TRBJ2-7	NA	CASNPKDRDKEQYF	TGTGCCAGCAACCCAAAGGATCGGGACAAAGAGCAGTACTTC
TRBV4-3	NA	TRBJ1-5	NA	CASSQELGLSNQPQHF	TGCGCCAGCAGCCAAGAGTTGGGTCTTAGCAATCAGCCCCAGCATTTT
TRBV5-6	NA	TRBJ2-3	NA	CASSVRLLGDTQYF	TGTGCCAGCAGCGTGAGGCTACTTGGGGATACGCAGTATTTT
TRBV27	NA	TRBJ2-7	NA	CASSTGIEQYF	TGTGCCAGCAGTACAGGGATCGAGCAGTACTTC
TRBV9	NA	TRBJ2-5	NA	CASSVGAAQETQYF	TGTGCCAGCAGCGTAGGGGCAGCCCAAGAGACCCAGTACTTC
TRBV6-9	NA	TRBJ2-7	NA	CASSFGGSSYEQYF	TGTGCCAGCAGTTTCGGGGGCAGCTCCTACGAGCAGTACTTC
TRBV6-5	NA	TRBJ2-4	TRBD2	CASRPSRGENIQYF	TGTGCCAGCAGGCCATCGCGGGGGGAAAACATTCAGTACTTC
TRBV6-5	NA	TRBJ1-2	NA	CASSYSNTGYGYTF	TGTGCCAGCAGTTACTCCAACACAGGCTATGGCTACACCTTC
TRBV11-2	NA	TRBJ2-3	NA	CASSLGVVMTDTQYF	TGTGCCAGCAGCTTAGGTGTAGTGATGACAGATACGCAGTATTTT
TRBV5-1	NA	TRBJ2-7	NA	CASSFRENSYEQYF	TGCGCCAGCAGCTTCCGAGAAAACTCCTACGAGCAGTACTTC
TRBV27	NA	TRBJ2-2	NA	CASSERVSLDTGELFF	TGTGCCAGCAGTGAACGGGTCTCCCTTGACACCGGGGAGCTGTTTTTT
TRBV7-9	NA	TRBJ1-2	NA	CASSLVPYGYTF	TGTGCCAGCAGCTTAGTCCCATATGGCTACACCTTC
TRBV2	NA	TRBJ1-5	NA	CASSERGSLNQPQHF	TGTGCCAGCAGCGAACGGGGGTCACTCAATCAGCCCCAGCATTTT
TRBV28	NA	TRBJ2-7	NA	CASSFQGTSYEQYF	TGTGCCAGCAGTTTTCAGGGGACCTCCTACGAGCAGTACTTC
TRBV27	NA	TRBJ2-1	TRBD2	CASSSGLAGVREQFF	TGTGCCAGCAGTTCGGGACTAGCGGGAGTGCGGGAGCAGTTCTTC